The 11 T cell receptor beta chains in this list originate from one sample, sequenced in a study of blood T cells in healthy people across ages. For the second PCR, which ran for roughly 7 to 11 cycles, a sample-barcoded 5' primer and a J-beta primer mix were used. TCRdb re-called the 5' RACE reads with MiXCR, one entry per CDR3 protein. The table has some 760,000 distinct CDR3 sequences, just under 25% seen once. These same data were also listed under a study on T cells of mothers and their children.

The sample comprised blood. The receptor source for this set is a boy between 10 and 17 years old in good health.

This clonotype has just a few counts. The chain recombines TRBV20-1 with TRBJ1-4, with 8 bases lining up with TRBD1. This CDR3 contains 17 residues. Germline trimming cut 0 bases from V and 10 bases from J; bases unmatched to any gene: 16. In germline, CDR1 is DFQATT, CDR2 SNEGSKA (reference sequence). The CDR3 is CSARDRSNPDRVGKLFF. The DNA for the CDR3 is TGCAGTGCTAGAGATCGGTCAAACCCGGACAGGGTAGGAAAACTGTTTTTT.

This chain links TRBV29-1 with TRBJ1-1; D uncertain. The CDR3 totals 13 residues. Trimming pared 6 bases from V and 2 bases from J, leaving 13 bases between. Germline V lookup: CDR1 SQVTM, CDR2 ANQGSEA. The CDR3 nucleotides read TGCAGCGTCATACCGGGATTTAACACTGAAGCTTTCTTT. Its translation: CSVIPGFNTEAFF.

V and J are TRBV20-1 and TRBJ1-2; 10 bases agree with TRBD1. Germline trimming cut 2 bases from V and 4 bases from J; bases unmatched to any gene: 4. CDR1 and CDR2 (germline): DFQATT, SNEGSKA (reference sequence). This CDR3 has 14 amino acids. This CDR3 is CSARMGTGAYGYTF. The CDR3 DNA follows: TGCAGTGCTAGAATGGGGACAGGGGCCTATGGCTACACCTTC.

The chain employs TRBV5-1 and TRBJ2-6; no firm D call. V lost 4 bases, J lost 4 bases, and 15 bases lay in between. The CDR3 extends over 16 amino acids. Germline CDR1 is SGHRS and CDR2 is YFSETQ. CDR3 loop: CASSDMGSAGANVLTF. The CDR3, as DNA: TGCGCCAGCAGCGACATGGGGTCGGCGGGGGCCAACGTCCTGACTTTC.

This clonotype was observed a handful of times. V is TRBV7-9 and J is TRBJ1-2, with D maybe TRBD1 (6 bases). Trimming left V 5 bases short and J 3 bases short, with 10 bases between. The CDR3 is made up of 13 amino acids. Germline-derived CDR1 and CDR2 are SEHNR and FQNEAQ (reference sequence). CDR3 sequence: CASSQGGYYGYTF. CDR3 nucleotide sequence: TGTGCCAGCAGCCAAGGGGGTTACTATGGCTACACCTTC.

This clonotype was observed a few times. This chain links TRBV29-1 with TRBJ2-1; tentative D call: TRBD2 (6 bases). This CDR3 spans 14 amino acids. Trimming left V 4 bases short and J 2 bases short, with 12 bases between. The germline CDR1 and CDR2 sequences are SQVTM and ANQGSEA. The CDR3 coding sequence is TGCAGCGTTGGTTCGGGAGACCCCTACAATGAGCAGTTCTTC. It codes for CSVGSGDPYNEQFF.

The chain links TRBV25-1 to TRBJ2-5; D tentatively reads TRBD1 or TRBD2 (5 bases each). The V end was cut by 1 base, the J end by 4 bases, with 10 bases between. Germline CDR1 and CDR2: MGHDK and SYGVNS. The CDR3 runs to 14 residues. The CDR3 bases are TGTGCCAGCAGTGAATTAGGGACGAGAGAGACCCAGTACTTC. Translation gives CASSELGTRETQYF.

The table lists this clonotype with a few counts. The chain has TRBV20-1 and TRBJ2-7, with D tentatively TRBD2 (5 bases). V was pared by 5 bases and J by 2 bases, with 10 bases between. The CDR3 is made up of 12 amino acids. Germline V gives CDR1 DFQATT, CDR2 SNEGSKA (reference sequence). The CDR3 here is CSASLDPYEQYF. CDR3 sequence (DNA): TGCAGTGCTTCACTAGACCCCTACGAGCAGTACTTC.

The chain employs TRBV12-3 or TRBV12-4 and TRBJ2-1, with 7 positions matching TRBD1. Judging by the DNA end, TRBJ2-7 fits better; the J call may be wrong. The CDR3 has 14 amino acids. The chain's CDR3 is CASSLFKGANEQYF. Here the CDR3 DNA reads TGTGCCAGCAGTTTGTTTAAGGGGGCGAACGAGCAGTACTTC.

The rearrangement links TRBV6-5 to TRBJ1-6; 7 nucleotides agree with TRBD1. The length of the CDR3 is 16 residues. Germline assignment: CDR1 MNHEY and CDR2 SVGAGI. The V and J ends lost 4 bases and 3 bases, in that order; junction bases with no gene match: 6. This CDR3 is CASSSDRAFYNSPLHF. The CDR3 DNA follows: TGTGCCAGCAGTTCCGACAGGGCATTCTATAATTCACCCCTCCACTTT.

This clonotype has more than one count but fewer than ten. The chain couples TRBV7-9 to TRBJ2-5; D is undetermined. V was clipped by 1 base and J by 0 bases, with 9 bases between them. The germline V gene has CDR1 SEHNR and CDR2 FQNEAQ (reference sequence). The CDR3 is 15 amino acids. The CDR3 bases are TGTGCCAGCAGCTTAGTTCCCGGACACCAAGAGACCCAGTACTTC. This encodes CASSLVPGHQETQYF.